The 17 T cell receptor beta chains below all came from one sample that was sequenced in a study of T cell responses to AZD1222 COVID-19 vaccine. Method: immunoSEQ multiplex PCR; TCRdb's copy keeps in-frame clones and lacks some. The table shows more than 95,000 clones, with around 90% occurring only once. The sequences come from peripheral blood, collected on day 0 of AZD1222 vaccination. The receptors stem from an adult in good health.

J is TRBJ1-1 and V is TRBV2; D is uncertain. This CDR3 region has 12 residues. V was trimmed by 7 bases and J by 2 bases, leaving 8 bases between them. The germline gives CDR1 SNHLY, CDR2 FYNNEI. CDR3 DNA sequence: TGTGCCAGCAAACCGAGTAACACTGAAGCTTTCTTT. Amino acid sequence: CASKPSNTEAFF.

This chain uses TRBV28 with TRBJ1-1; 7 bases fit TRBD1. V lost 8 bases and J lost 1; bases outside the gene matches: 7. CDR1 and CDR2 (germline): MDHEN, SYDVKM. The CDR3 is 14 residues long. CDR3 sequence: CASEGGQANTEAFF. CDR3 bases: TGTGCCAGCGAAGGAGGACAGGCGAACACTGAAGCTTTCTTT.

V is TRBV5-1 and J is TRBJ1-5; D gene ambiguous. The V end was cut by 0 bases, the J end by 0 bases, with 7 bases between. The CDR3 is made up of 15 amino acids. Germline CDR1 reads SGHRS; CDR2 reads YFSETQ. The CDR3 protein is CASSLDGVSNQPQHF. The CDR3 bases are TGCGCCAGCAGCTTGGATGGGGTTAGCAATCAGCCCCAGCATTTT.

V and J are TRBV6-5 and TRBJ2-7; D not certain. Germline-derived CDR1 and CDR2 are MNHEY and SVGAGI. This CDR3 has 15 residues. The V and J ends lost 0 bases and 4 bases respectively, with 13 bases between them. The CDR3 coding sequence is TGTGCCAGCAGTTACTCGATAACGGAAAGGTACGAGCAGTACTTC. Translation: CASSYSITERYEQYF.

CDR3 loop: CAIRLAGGGTDTQYF. CDR3 DNA: TGTGCCATCAGGCTAGCGGGGGGTGGCACAGATACGCAGTATTTT. V is TRBV10-3 and J is TRBJ2-3, with 11 bases lining up with TRBD2. Germline V lookup: CDR1 ENHRY, CDR2 SYGVKD. The length of the CDR3 is 15 residues. The ends lost 6 bases at V and 1 base at J; junction bases unmatched: 3.

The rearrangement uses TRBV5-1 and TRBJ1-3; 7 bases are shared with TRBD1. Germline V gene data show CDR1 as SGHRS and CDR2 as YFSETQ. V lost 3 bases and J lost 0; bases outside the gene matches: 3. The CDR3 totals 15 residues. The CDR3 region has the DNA TGCGCCAGCAGCTCTACAGGGGACTCTGGAAACACCATATATTTT. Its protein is CASSSTGDSGNTIYF.

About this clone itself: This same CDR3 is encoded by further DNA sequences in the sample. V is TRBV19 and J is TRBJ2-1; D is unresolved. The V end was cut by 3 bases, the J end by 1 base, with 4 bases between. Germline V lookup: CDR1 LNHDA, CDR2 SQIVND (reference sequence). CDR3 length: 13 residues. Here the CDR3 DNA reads TGTGCCAGTAGTATCAGATCCTACAATGAGCAGTTCTTC. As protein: CASSIRSYNEQFF.

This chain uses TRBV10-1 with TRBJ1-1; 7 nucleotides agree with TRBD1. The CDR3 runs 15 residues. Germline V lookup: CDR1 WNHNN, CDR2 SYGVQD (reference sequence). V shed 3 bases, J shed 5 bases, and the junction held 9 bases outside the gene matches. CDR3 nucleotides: TGCGCCAGCAGTGAATTAGACAGGGATCAGACTGAAGCTTTCTTT. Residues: CASSELDRDQTEAFF.

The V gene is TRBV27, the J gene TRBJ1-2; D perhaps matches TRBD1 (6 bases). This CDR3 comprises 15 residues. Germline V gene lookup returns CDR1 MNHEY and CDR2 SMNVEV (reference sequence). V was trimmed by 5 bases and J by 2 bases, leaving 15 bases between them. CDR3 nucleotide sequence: TGTGCCAGCAGTCCTGTGGGGGGCGCAAACTATGGCTACACCTTC. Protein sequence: CASSPVGGANYGYTF.

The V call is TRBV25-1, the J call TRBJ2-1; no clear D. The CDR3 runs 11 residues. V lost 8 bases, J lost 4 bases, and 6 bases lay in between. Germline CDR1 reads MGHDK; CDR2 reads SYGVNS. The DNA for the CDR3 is TGTGCCAGCGGCCTTTACAATGAGCAGTTCTTC. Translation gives CASGLYNEQFF.

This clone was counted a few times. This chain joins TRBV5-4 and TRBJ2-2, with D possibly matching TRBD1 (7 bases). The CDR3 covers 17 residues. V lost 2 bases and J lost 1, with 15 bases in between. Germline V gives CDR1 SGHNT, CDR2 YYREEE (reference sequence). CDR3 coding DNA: TGTGCCAGCAGCTTCGAGAACAGGGGAGGGAACACCGGGGAGCTGTTTTTT. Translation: CASSFENRGGNTGELFF. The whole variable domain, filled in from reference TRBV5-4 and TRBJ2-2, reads ETGVTQSPTHLIKTRGQQVTLRCSSQSGHNTVSWYQQALGQGPQFIFQYYREEENGRGNFPPRFSGLQFPNYSSELNVNALELDDSALYLCASSFENRGGNTGELFFGEGSRLTVL.

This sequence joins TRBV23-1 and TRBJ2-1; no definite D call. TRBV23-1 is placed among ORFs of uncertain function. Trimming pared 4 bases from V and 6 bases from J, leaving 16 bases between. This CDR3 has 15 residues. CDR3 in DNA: TGCGCCAGCAGTCCGGGCCGCGATGGGTGCAATGAGCAGTTCTTC. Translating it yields CASSPGRDGCNEQFF.

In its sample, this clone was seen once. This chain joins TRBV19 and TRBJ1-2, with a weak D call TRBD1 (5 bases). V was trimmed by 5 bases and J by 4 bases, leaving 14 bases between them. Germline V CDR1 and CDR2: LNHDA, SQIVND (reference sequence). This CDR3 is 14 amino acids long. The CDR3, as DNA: TGTGCCAGTAGTCCCGGGGCCAGCTTCTATGGCTACACCTTC. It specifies CASSPGASFYGYTF.

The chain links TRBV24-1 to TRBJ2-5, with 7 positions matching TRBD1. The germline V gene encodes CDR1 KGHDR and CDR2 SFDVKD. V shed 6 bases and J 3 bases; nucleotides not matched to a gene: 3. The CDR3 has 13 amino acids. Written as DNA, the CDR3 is TGTGCCACCAGTCGGACAGGAGAAGAGACCCAGTACTTC. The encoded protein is CATSRTGEETQYF.

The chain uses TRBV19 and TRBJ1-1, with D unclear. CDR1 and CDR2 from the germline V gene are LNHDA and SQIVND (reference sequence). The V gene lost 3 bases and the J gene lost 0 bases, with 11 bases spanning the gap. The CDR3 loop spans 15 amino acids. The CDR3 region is CASSIMGVMNTEAFF. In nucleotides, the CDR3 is TGTGCCAGTAGTATCATGGGAGTAATGAACACTGAAGCTTTCTTT. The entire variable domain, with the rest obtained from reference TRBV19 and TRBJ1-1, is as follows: DGGITQSPKYLFRKEGQNVTLSCEQNLNHDAMYWYRQDPGQGLRLIYYSQIVNDFQKGDIAEGYSVSREKKESFPLTVTSAQKNPTAFYLCASSIMGVMNTEAFFGQGTRLTVV.

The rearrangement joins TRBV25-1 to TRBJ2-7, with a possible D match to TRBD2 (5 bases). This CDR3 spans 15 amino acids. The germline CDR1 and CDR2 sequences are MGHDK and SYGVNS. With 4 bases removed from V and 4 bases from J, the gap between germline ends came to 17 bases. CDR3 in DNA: TGTGCCAGCAGTGCACCTCCAGGAGGAGCGTACGAGCAGTACTTC. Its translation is CASSAPPGGAYEQYF.

In DNA form, the CDR3 reads TGTGCCAGCAGCTTAACGGCTAGCGGGAGTAATGAGCAGTTCTTC. It encodes CASSLTASGSNEQFF. J is TRBJ2-1 and V is TRBV7-9, with 10 bases that match TRBD2. CDR3 length equals 15 residues. Per germline, CDR1 SEHNR and CDR2 FQNEAQ (reference sequence). J lost 7 bases, V lost 2 bases, and 5 bases had no gene match. Full variable domain (outside the CDR3, taken from reference TRBV7-9 and TRBJ2-1): DTGVSQNPRHKITKRGQNVTFRCDPISEHNRLYWYRQTLGQGPEFLTYFQNEAQLEKSRLLSDRFSAERPKGSFSTLEIQRTEQGDSAMYLCASSLTASGSNEQFFGPGTRLTVL.